This entry is about one T cell receptor beta chain. The CDR3 length is 13 residues. Trimming removed 3 bases from V and 7 bases from J; junction bases left unmatched: 4. Germline V CDR1 and CDR2: SQVTM, ANQGSEA. The data belong to a study of tumor-infiltrating lymphocytes in localized non-small cell lung cancer. Study details: The cohort mixed smokers and never-smokers, several histologies, and some post-neoadjuvant-chemotherapy samples. Tumor tissue and non-adjacent uninvolved lung came from each patient.

Here immunoSEQ multiplex PCR was the method, and the copy in TCRdb shows in-frame clones only, minus some. The sample shows about 12,000 clones, 65% to 85% of them seen only once. The V gene is TRBV29-1, the J gene TRBJ1-2; 11 bases align to TRBD1. The clonotype was recovered from a human donor with non-small cell lung cancer. Sequenced material: uninvolved lung tissue not adjacent to the tumor. CDR3 nucleotide sequence: TGCAGCGTTGACAGGACAGGGGGCTTTGGCTACACCTTC. Encoded protein: CSVDRTGGFGYTF.